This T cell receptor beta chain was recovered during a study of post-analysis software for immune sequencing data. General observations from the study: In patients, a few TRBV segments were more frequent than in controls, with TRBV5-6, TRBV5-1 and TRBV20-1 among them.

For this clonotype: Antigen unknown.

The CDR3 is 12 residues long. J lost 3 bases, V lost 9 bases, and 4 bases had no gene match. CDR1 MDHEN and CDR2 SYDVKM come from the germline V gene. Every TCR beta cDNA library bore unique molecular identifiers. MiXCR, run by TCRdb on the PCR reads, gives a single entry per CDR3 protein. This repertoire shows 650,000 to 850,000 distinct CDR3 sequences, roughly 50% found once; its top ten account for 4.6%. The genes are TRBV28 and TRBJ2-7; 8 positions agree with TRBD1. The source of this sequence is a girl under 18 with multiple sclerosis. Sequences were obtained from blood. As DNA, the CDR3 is TGTGCCAGTAGACAGGGGTTCTACGAGCAGTACTTC. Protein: CASRQGFYEQYF.